Below, 25 T cell receptor beta chains from the same sample are listed, as sequenced in a study of blood T cells in healthy people across ages. The second PCR ran roughly 7 to 12 cycles with a sample-barcoded 5' primer and J-beta primers. One entry per CDR3 protein, called by TCRdb with MiXCR from the 5' RACE reads. The profile shows hundreds of thousands of distinct CDR3 sequences, about 54% of them singletons. The sample comprised blood. The source of these receptors is a man between 60 and 70 years old in good health.

The chain joins TRBV18 to TRBJ2-7, with D tentatively TRBD1 (5 bases). Trimming took off 0 bases at V and 6 bases at J, with 6 bases between the two ends. Germline CDR1 KGHSH, CDR2 LQKENI. The CDR3 consists of 12 residues. The CDR3 nucleotides read TGTGCCAGCTCACCACCGGGGCGCGAGCAGTACTTC. It yields the protein CASSPPGREQYF.

The chain employs TRBV7-2 and TRBJ2-6; D unresolved. CDR3 length: 16 residues. Trimming left V 5 bases short and J 0 bases short, with 11 bases between. The germline V gene has CDR1 SGHTA and CDR2 FQGNSA. The CDR3 protein is CASSLPGYSGANVLTF. In DNA form, the CDR3 reads TGTGCCAGCAGCCTGCCCGGATACTCTGGGGCCAACGTCCTGACTTTC. Full variable domain (rest looked up from reference TRBV7-2 and TRBJ2-6): GAGVSQSPSNKVTEKGKDVELRCDPISGHTALYWYRQSLGQGLEFLIYFQGNSAPDKSGLPSDRFSAERTGGSVSTLTIQRTQQEDSAVYLCASSLPGYSGANVLTFGAGSRLTVL.

The chain joins TRBV29-1 to TRBJ2-4, with 7 bases that match TRBD2. The last part of the DNA fits TRBJ2-7 better; the J call may be wrong. This CDR3 contains 13 residues. The germline V gene has CDR1 SQVTM and CDR2 ANQGSEA. CDR3 protein: CSVDGEGSGEQYF. The CDR3 nucleotides are TGCAGCGTTGATGGGGAGGGCTCAGGCGAGCAGTACTTC.

The V gene is TRBV29-1, the J gene TRBJ2-5; 9 nucleotides match TRBD1. CDR3 length equals 13 residues. CDR1 SQVTM and CDR2 ANQGSEA come from the germline V gene. With 3 bases clipped from V and 7 bases from J, the junction kept 6 bases outside the gene matches. The DNA for the CDR3 is TGCAGCGTTGAGGACAGGGGAGGGGGGACCCAGTACTTC. Translated: CSVEDRGGGTQYF.

The chain links TRBV5-1 to TRBJ2-7, with TRBD2 as a possible D gene (6 bases). CDR3 length: 16 amino acids. Looked up from germline, CDR1 is SGHRS and CDR2 is YFSETQ. The V end lost 4 bases, the J end lost 1 base, and 18 bases lay between the germline ends. CDR3 DNA: TGCGCCAGCAGCACCAGCGGGCAGGAGTATTCCTACGAGCAGTACTTC. Its protein is CASSTSGQEYSYEQYF.

The J gene is TRBJ2-2, the V gene TRBV10-1; 8 bases are a match to TRBD1. Per the germline V gene, CDR1 is WNHNN and CDR2 is SYGVQD (reference sequence). The CDR3 runs to 15 residues. With V trimmed by 2 bases and J by 6 bases, 5 bases remained unmatched. The CDR3 nucleotides are TGCGCCAGCAGTGAGGGCAGGGGGCTGGCCGGGGAGCTGTTTTTT. Protein sequence: CASSEGRGLAGELFF.

The chain combines TRBV5-1 with TRBJ2-5; TRBD1 aligns across 7 bases. Trimming took 4 bases from V and 5 from J; bases not matched to a gene: 11. This CDR3 spans 15 amino acids. From germline, CDR1 is SGHRS and CDR2 YFSETQ. CDR3 bases: TGCGCCAGCAGCCCTGGATCTGTACAGGGGGAGACCCAGTACTTC. Protein: CASSPGSVQGETQYF.

About this clonotype itself: Just one base apart from a much larger clone, this may be a read error. The J gene is TRBJ1-6, the V gene TRBV10-3; tentative D call: TRBD1 (5 bases). This CDR3 has 13 amino acids. In germline, CDR1 is ENHRY, CDR2 SYGVKD. Trimming left V 10 bases short and J 6 bases short, with 13 bases between. CDR3 sequence reads: CANQGDSNSPLHF. CDR3 in DNA: TGTGCCAACCAGGGTGACTCTAATTCACCCCTCCACTTT.

The chain recombines TRBV4-1 with TRBJ2-5; 12 bases agree with TRBD2. The J call is uncertain, as TRBJ2-7 better fits the DNA end. In germline, CDR1 is MGHRA, CDR2 YSYEKL. This CDR3 has 18 residues. CDR3 nucleotide sequence: TGCGCCAGCAGCCAAATTCCCGGGACTAGCGGGTCCGCCTACGAGCAGTACTTC. Its protein product is CASSQIPGTSGSAYEQYF.

The chain combines TRBV18 with TRBJ1-4; TRBD1 matches 8 bases. The CDR3 extends over 17 amino acids. V lost 4 bases, J lost 6 bases, and 13 bases stayed unmatched. Germline-derived CDR1 and CDR2 are KGHSH and LQKENI. The CDR3 sequence: CASSLGTGHRRDEKLFF. As DNA, the CDR3 is TGTGCCAGCTCACTAGGGACAGGACATCGACGTGATGAAAAACTGTTTTTT.

The table lists this clonotype with a few counts. The chain uses TRBV6-2 or TRBV6-3 and TRBJ2-3; 7 nucleotides line up with TRBD2. Germline V gives CDR1 MNHEY, CDR2 SVGEGT. This CDR3 region has 14 residues. The J segment lost 4 bases and the V segment lost 5 bases, leaving 6 bases of the junction unmatched. The CDR3 DNA reads as TGTGCCAGCAGTGACGGACTAGAAGCAGATACGCAGTATTTT. Protein product: CASSDGLEADTQYF.

V and J are TRBV10-3 and TRBJ2-1; D is unclear. The germline CDR1 and CDR2 sequences are ENHRY and SYGVKD. This CDR3 is 14 amino acids long. Between the trimmed V and J ends, which lost 7 bases and 2 bases, there was a span of 12 bases. The CDR3 region has the DNA TGTGCCATCAAGCCAGGCGGTACCTACAATGAGCAGTTCTTC. Translated, it gives CAIKPGGTYNEQFF.

J is TRBJ1-5 and V is TRBV29-1; D is ambiguous. Trimming removed 4 bases from V and 3 bases from J, with 7 bases in between. This CDR3 region has 12 residues. Per germline, CDR1 SQVTM and CDR2 ANQGSEA. The CDR3, as DNA: TGCAGCGTTGGTCAGGACAATCAGCCCCAGCATTTT. Translated, it gives CSVGQDNQPQHF.

CDR3 region: CASSEDRVETQYF. CDR3 bases: TGTGCCAGCAGCGAAGACAGGGTTGAGACCCAGTACTTC. This sequence joins TRBV9 and TRBJ2-5; TRBD1 aligns across 7 bases. Germline V lookup: CDR1 SGDLS, CDR2 YYNGEE. Trimming removed 3 bases from V and 5 bases from J; junction bases left unmatched: 4. This CDR3 comprises 13 residues.

This clonotype has more than one count but fewer than ten. The rearrangement joins TRBV29-1 to TRBJ2-5; D uncertain. V was trimmed by 1 base and J by 5 bases, leaving 11 bases between them. Germline CDR1 is SQVTM and CDR2 is ANQGSEA. CDR3 length: 13 residues. The CDR3 DNA sequence: TGCAGCGTTGAAGTCAGGTACAGTGAGACCCAGTACTTC. The encoded protein is CSVEVRYSETQYF.

V usage is TRBV12-3 or TRBV12-4 and J usage is TRBJ2-3; the match to TRBD2 covers 15 bases. V lost 5 bases, J lost 5 bases, and 8 bases stayed unmatched. This CDR3 has 17 amino acids. CDR3 protein: CASSVWTSGGAGDTQYF. CDR3 DNA: TGTGCCAGCAGTGTGTGGACTAGCGGGGGGGCTGGAGATACGCAGTATTTT.

With regard to this clonotype: A much larger clone is a single base away; this may be a read error. J is TRBJ2-3 and V is TRBV2, with D uncertain. Trimming took off 6 bases at V and 4 bases at J, with 23 bases between the two ends. This CDR3 has 17 residues. Germline V gene lookup returns CDR1 SNHLY and CDR2 FYNNEI. CDR3 sequence reads: CASRVTAPGPSADTQYF. The CDR3 nucleotides read TGTGCCAGCAGAGTCACAGCCCCAGGCCCGTCGGCAGATACGCAGTATTTT.

The rearrangement joins TRBV20-1 to TRBJ1-1; no firm D call. The CDR3 has 13 amino acids. From germline, CDR1 is DFQATT and CDR2 SNEGSKA (reference sequence). The CDR3 loop is CRGLGQKNTEAFF. DNA of the CDR3: TGCAGGGGCTTAGGGCAGAAGAACACTGAAGCTTTCTTT.

The chain uses TRBV29-1 and TRBJ2-7, with unresolved D. Germline CDR1 reads SQVTM; CDR2 reads ANQGSEA. This CDR3 is 12 amino acids long. Trimming removed 2 bases from V and 5 bases from J, with 10 bases in between. The CDR3 loop reads CSVESDSHEQYF. The CDR3 DNA sequence: TGCAGCGTTGAAAGCGATTCCCACGAGCAGTACTTC.

This chain links TRBV11-2 with TRBJ2-2; D gene unclear. V was pared by 2 bases and J by 2 bases, with 6 bases between. Germline lookup yields CDR1 SGHAT and CDR2 FQNNGV. This CDR3 is built from 14 residues. CDR3 DNA sequence: TGTGCCAGCAGCTTACGGGTTAACACCGGGGAGCTGTTTTTT. Residues: CASSLRVNTGELFF. The full variable domain, rest sourced from reference TRBV11-2 and TRBJ2-2, is EAGVAQSPRYKIIEKRQSVAFWCNPISGHATLYWYQQILGQGPKLLIQFQNNGVVDDSQLPKDRFSAERLKGVDSTLKIQPAKLEDSAVYLCASSLRVNTGELFFGEGSRLTVL.

Only a few counts were recorded for this clonotype. This rearrangement joins TRBV5-4 to TRBJ2-1; 16 nucleotides align to TRBD2. This CDR3 region has 20 residues. Germline trimming cut 3 bases from V and 0 bases from J; bases unmatched to any gene: 9. CDR1 is SGHNT, CDR2 YYREEE, per germline (reference sequence). CDR3 nucleotide sequence: TGTGCCAGCAGCTCGCCCGGGACTAGCGGGGGGGGTCCCTCCTACAATGAGCAGTTCTTC. Encoded protein: CASSSPGTSGGGPSYNEQFF. The whole variable domain, remainder taken from reference TRBV5-4 and TRBJ2-1, is ETGVTQSPTHLIKTRGQQVTLRCSSQSGHNTVSWYQQALGQGPQFIFQYYREEENGRGNFPPRFSGLQFPNYSSELNVNALELDDSALYLCASSSPGTSGGGPSYNEQFFGPGTRLTVL.

This clonotype was seen ten or more times. The gene calls are TRBV2 and TRBJ2-5; TRBD2 matches at 11 bases. J gave up 5 bases and V 6 bases, and 11 bases lay outside the gene matches. The CDR3 totals 16 residues. Germline CDR1 reads SNHLY; CDR2 reads FYNNEI. The CDR3: CASRRLAGLSGETQYF. Here the CDR3 DNA reads TGTGCCAGCAGACGACTAGCGGGGCTATCGGGGGAGACCCAGTACTTC.

V and J are TRBV7-2 and TRBJ1-2; 11 bases are shared with TRBD1. The germline gives CDR1 SGHTA, CDR2 FQGNSA. This CDR3 contains 15 residues. V gave up 4 bases and J gave up 5 bases; unmatched junction bases: 6. The CDR3 loop reads CASSSSGTGGYGYTF. DNA of the CDR3: TGTGCCAGCAGCTCTTCCGGGACAGGGGGTTATGGCTACACCTTC.

The CDR3 coding sequence is TGTGCCAGCAGTGGATGGACTAGCGATGGGTTCACAGATACGCAGTATTTT. Its protein product is CASSGWTSDGFTDTQYF. The V call is TRBV12-3 or TRBV12-4, the J call TRBJ2-3; 9 positions agree with TRBD2. The CDR3 has 17 residues. V lost 5 bases and J lost 2; bases outside the gene matches: 11.

The genes are TRBV9 and TRBJ1-2; D gene uncertain. The germline CDR1 and CDR2 sequences are SGDLS and YYNGEE. This CDR3 has 15 residues. Trimming took 4 bases from V and 8 from J, leaving 21 bases between them. As DNA, the CDR3 is TGTGCCAGCAGCCCGTACCTCGCCAGCTCGGGGGGCTACACCTTC. Protein sequence: CASSPYLASSGGYTF.